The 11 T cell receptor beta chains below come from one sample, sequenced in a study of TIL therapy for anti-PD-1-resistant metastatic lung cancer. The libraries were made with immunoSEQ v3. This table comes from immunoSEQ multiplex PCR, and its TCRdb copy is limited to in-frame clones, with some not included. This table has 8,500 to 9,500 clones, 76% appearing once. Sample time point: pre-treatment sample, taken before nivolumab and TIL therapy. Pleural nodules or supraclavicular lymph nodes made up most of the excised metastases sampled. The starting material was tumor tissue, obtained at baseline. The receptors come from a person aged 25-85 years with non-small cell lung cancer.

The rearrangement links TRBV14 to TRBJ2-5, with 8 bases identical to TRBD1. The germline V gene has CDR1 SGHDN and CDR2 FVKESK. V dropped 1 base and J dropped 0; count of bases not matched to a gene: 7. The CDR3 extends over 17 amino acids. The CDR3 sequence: CASSQGRGTGHQETQYF. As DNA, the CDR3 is TGTGCCAGCAGCCAAGGGCGCGGGACAGGACACCAAGAGACCCAGTACTTC. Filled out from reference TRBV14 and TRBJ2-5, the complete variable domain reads EAGVTQFPSHSVIEKGQTVTLRCDPISGHDNLYWYRRVMGKEIKFLLHFVKESKQDESGMPNNRFLAERTGGTYSTLKVQPAELEDSGVYFCASSQGRGTGHQETQYFGPGTRLLVL.

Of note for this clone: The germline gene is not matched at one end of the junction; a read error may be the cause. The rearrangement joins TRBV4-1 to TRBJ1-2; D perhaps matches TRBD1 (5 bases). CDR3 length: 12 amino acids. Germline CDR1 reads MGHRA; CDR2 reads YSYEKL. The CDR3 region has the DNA TGTGCCAGCAGCCAAGGGGTAGGAGGCTACACCTTC. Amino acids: CASSQGVGGYTF.

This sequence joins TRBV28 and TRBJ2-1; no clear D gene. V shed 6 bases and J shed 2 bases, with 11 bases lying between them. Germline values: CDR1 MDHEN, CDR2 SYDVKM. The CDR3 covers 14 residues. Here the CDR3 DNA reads TGTGCCAGCAGAAGAGGTACTCCCTACAATGAGCAGTTCTTC. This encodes CASRRGTPYNEQFF.

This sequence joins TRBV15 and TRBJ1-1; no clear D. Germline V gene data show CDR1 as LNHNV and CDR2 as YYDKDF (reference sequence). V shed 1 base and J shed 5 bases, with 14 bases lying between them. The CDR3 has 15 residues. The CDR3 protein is CATSRGSGSRTEAFF. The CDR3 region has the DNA TGTGCCACCAGCAGAGGCTCGGGCTCCAGGACTGAAGCTTTCTTT.

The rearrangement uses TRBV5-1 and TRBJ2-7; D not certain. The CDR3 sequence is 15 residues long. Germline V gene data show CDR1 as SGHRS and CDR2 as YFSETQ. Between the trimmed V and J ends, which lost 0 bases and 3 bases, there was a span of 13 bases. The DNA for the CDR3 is TGCGCCAGCAGCTTGGCACCTCAAGGTTTCTACGAGCAGTACTTC. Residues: CASSLAPQGFYEQYF.

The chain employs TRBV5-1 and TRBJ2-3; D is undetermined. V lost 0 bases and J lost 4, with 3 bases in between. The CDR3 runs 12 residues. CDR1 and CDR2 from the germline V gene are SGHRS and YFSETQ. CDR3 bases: TGCGCCAGCAGCTTGGAATCAGATACGCAGTATTTT. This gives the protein CASSLESDTQYF.

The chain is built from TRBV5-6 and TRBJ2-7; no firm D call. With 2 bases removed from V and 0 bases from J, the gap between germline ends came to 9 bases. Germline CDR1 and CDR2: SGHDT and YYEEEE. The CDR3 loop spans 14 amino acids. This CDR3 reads CASSLGSGSYEQYF. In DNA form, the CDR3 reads TGTGCCAGCAGCTTAGGATCAGGCTCCTACGAGCAGTACTTC.

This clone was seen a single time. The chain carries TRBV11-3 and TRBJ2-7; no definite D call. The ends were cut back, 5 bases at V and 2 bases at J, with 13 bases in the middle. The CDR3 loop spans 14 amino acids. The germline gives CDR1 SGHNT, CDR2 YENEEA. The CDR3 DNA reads TGTGCCAGCAGCCCAAACAGTTTCCCCTACGAGCAGTACTTC. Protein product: CASSPNSFPYEQYF.

Written as DNA, the CDR3 is TGTGCCAGCAGTTACTCTTGGGATTTGAGCTCCTACGAGCAGTACTTC. It translates to CASSYSWDLSSYEQYF. The chain joins TRBV6-5 to TRBJ2-7; no firm D call. CDR1 MNHEY and CDR2 SVGAGI come from the germline V gene. The CDR3 has 16 amino acids. Trimming shortened V by 0 bases and J by 0 bases, and 12 bases separated the two germline ends.

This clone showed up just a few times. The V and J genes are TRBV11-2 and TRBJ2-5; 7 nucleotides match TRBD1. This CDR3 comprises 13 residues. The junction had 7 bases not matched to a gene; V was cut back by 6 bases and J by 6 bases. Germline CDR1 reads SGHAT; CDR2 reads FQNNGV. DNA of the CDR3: TGTGCCAGCAGTGACAGGGTTGCAAAGACCCAGTACTTC. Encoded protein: CASSDRVAKTQYF.

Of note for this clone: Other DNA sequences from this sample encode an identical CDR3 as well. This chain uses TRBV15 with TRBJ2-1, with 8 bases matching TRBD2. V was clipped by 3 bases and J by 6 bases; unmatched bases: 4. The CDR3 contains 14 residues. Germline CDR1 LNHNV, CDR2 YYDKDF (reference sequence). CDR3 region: CATSRAGGGNEQFF. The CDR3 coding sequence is TGTGCCACCAGCAGGGCCGGGGGGGGCAATGAGCAGTTCTTC. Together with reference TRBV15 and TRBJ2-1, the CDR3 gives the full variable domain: DAMVIQNPRYQVTQFGKPVTLSCSQTLNHNVMYWYQQKSSQAPKLLFHYYDKDFNNEADTPDNFQSRRPNTSFCFLDIRSPGLGDTAMYLCATSRAGGGNEQFFGPGTRLTVL.